The source of this T cell receptor (beta chain) is a study of cytomegalovirus exposure and HLA in healthy donors. Looking at the study overall: In terms of ancestry, the Caucasian-associated cluster contained roughly 81% of the roughly 400 genotyped donors.

Healthy donors of bone marrow made up the group. The PCR ran on 60 Vbeta and 13 Jbeta primers. Assay used: immunoSEQ multiplex PCR; TCRdb lists only in-frame clones, some missing. The table shows 70,000 to 95,000 clones, with 76% occurring only once. Points from the study as a whole: In a later analysis, TCR association rates varied by HLA locus: DRB1 most, HLA-C fewest.

On this clone itself: The antigen is not known.

Sequenced sample: PBMCs. The source of this sequence is a man younger than 40 in good health and CMV-seropositive.

CDR3 protein: CASSLAWREYEQYF. DNA for the CDR3: TGTGCCAGCAGCTTAGCGTGGCGGGAGTACGAGCAGTACTTC. The chain has TRBV7-2 and TRBJ2-5; 7 bases fit TRBD2. The last part of the DNA fits TRBJ2-7 better; the J call may be wrong. The CDR3 consists of 14 residues. Germline V gene sequence: CDR1 SGHTA, CDR2 FQGNSA.